This TCR beta chain stems from a study of blood T cell repertoires in COVID-19. The protocol was immunoSEQ multiplex PCR, while the TCRdb copy is restricted to in-frame clones and leaves out a portion. The sample includes approximately 110,000 clones, less than 85% of them seen just once. The CDR3 is 15 residues long. Germline V gene data show CDR1 as SGHAT and CDR2 as FQNNGV. J gave up 3 bases and V 1 base, and 6 bases lay outside the gene matches. The V gene is TRBV11-2, the J gene TRBJ2-7, with 7 positions matching TRBD1. The specimen sequenced was peripheral blood. This clonotype was sampled from a human donor with acute or convalescent COVID-19. The donor label of this sample is uncertain. The CDR3 is CASSLGVGQYYEQYF. In DNA form, the CDR3 reads TGTGCCAGCAGCTTAGGGGTGGGACAGTACTACGAGCAGTACTTC.